This entry lists 12 T cell receptor beta chains sequenced from one sample in a study of OX40 agonist ivuxolimab in advanced cancers. TCRdb's table, derived via immunoSEQ multiplex PCR, lists solely in-frame clones and lacks some. The profile shows some 80,000 clones, just over 90% of them singletons. The sequencing used CD4+ or CD8+ T cells sorted from blood, collected in a trial of the OX40 agonist ivuxolimab. These receptors originate from an adult with an advanced solid tumor such as melanoma, head and neck, liver or kidney cancer.

V and J are TRBV2 and TRBJ2-5, with 9 bases that match TRBD2. Germline V gene sequence: CDR1 SNHLY, CDR2 FYNNEI. J was trimmed by 4 bases and V by 6 bases; bases with no gene match: 9. The CDR3 has 15 amino acids. CDR3 sequence (DNA): TGTGCCAGCAGGACTAGCGGAGGCCTGGGAGAGACCCAGTACTTC. As protein: CASRTSGGLGETQYF.

The chain couples TRBV29-1 to TRBJ2-7, with TRBD2 as a possible D gene (6 bases). There are 15 residues in the CDR3. The V gene's germline CDR1 is SQVTM and CDR2 ANQGSEA. V dropped 3 bases and J dropped 0 bases, with 15 bases sitting between them. The CDR3: CSVDLAGTTSYEQYF. In DNA form, the CDR3 reads TGCAGCGTTGATTTGGCGGGGACCACCTCCTACGAGCAGTACTTC.

The chain recombines TRBV7-9 with TRBJ2-5; 8 bases agree with TRBD2. The CDR3 runs 17 residues. The germline gives CDR1 SEHNR, CDR2 FQNEAQ (reference sequence). The ends lost 2 bases at V and 4 bases at J; junction bases unmatched: 12. The CDR3 sequence is CASSLRVVAGWGETQYF. CDR3 nucleotides: TGTGCCAGCAGCTTAAGGGTTGTAGCGGGATGGGGAGAGACCCAGTACTTC.

The chain joins TRBV27 to TRBJ1-2, with 11 bases that match TRBD1. Germline assignment: CDR1 MNHEY and CDR2 SMNVEV (reference sequence). The CDR3 extends over 14 amino acids. With V trimmed by 0 bases and J by 13 bases, 7 bases remained unmatched. The CDR3 DNA reads as TGTGCCAGCAGTTTATCTTGGACAGGGGGCCCCAGCACCTTC. It yields the protein CASSLSWTGGPSTF.

The chain recombines TRBV5-1 with TRBJ1-5; D is perhaps TRBD1 (5 bases). Per germline, CDR1 SGHRS and CDR2 YFSETQ. Trimming left V 5 bases short and J 8 bases short, with 17 bases between. The CDR3 has 14 residues. The CDR3 DNA follows: TGCGCCAGCAGATCGGGACGGCCGAATGAGCCCCAGCATTTT. Translated: CASRSGRPNEPQHF.

The CDR3 spells CASTSGANVLTF. The CDR3 DNA is TGTGCCAGCACATCTGGGGCCAACGTCCTGACTTTC. The chain recombines TRBV28 with TRBJ2-6; D not resolved. Germline CDR1 is MDHEN and CDR2 is SYDVKM. V lost 7 bases, J lost 1 base, and 2 bases lay in between. The CDR3 is 12 residues long.

The V call is TRBV30, the J call TRBJ2-7; no firm D call. Germline V gene sequence: CDR1 GTSNPN, CDR2 SVGIG (reference sequence). Trimming pared 0 bases from V and 6 bases from J, leaving 9 bases between. The CDR3 loop spans 12 amino acids. CDR3 region: CAWSVLSREQYF. The DNA for the CDR3 is TGTGCCTGGAGTGTACTGTCCCGCGAGCAGTACTTC.

The CDR3 region is CASSFDRVREQYF. DNA for the CDR3: TGTGCCAGCAGCTTCGACAGGGTCCGCGAGCAGTACTTC. This sequence joins TRBV13 and TRBJ2-7, with 7 bases lining up with TRBD1. CDR1 is PRHDT, CDR2 FYEKMQ, per germline (reference sequence). This CDR3 has 13 amino acids. Trimming at V came to 3 bases and at J to 6 bases, leaving 5 bases not matched to a gene. The full variable domain, completed using reference TRBV13 and TRBJ2-7, is AAGVIQSPRHLIKEKRETATLKCYPIPRHDTVYWYQQGPGQDPQFLISFYEKMQSDKGSIPDRFSAQQFSDYHSELNMSSLELGDSALYFCASSFDRVREQYFGPGTRLTVT.

The genes are TRBV11-2 and TRBJ2-7; D is undetermined. The CDR3 covers 14 residues. V was cut by 0 bases and J by 7 bases, with 13 bases left in between. The germline V gene encodes CDR1 SGHAT and CDR2 FQNNGV. The CDR3 loop reads CASSLDPTGLEQYF. DNA of the CDR3: TGTGCCAGCAGCTTAGATCCGACCGGGCTTGAGCAGTACTTC.

The rearrangement joins TRBV19 to TRBJ2-7; D is ambiguous. Trimming shortened V by 0 bases and J by 6 bases, and 12 bases separated the two germline ends. This CDR3 is built from 14 residues. The germline V gene has CDR1 LNHDA and CDR2 SQIVND (reference sequence). The CDR3 here is CASSIDFSSLEQYF. The CDR3 coding sequence is TGTGCCAGTAGTATAGATTTCTCCAGTCTCGAGCAGTACTTC. Supplemented by reference TRBV19 and TRBJ2-7, the full variable domain reads DGGITQSPKYLFRKEGQNVTLSCEQNLNHDAMYWYRQDPGQGLRLIYYSQIVNDFQKGDIAEGYSVSREKKESFPLTVTSAQKNPTAFYLCASSIDFSSLEQYFGPGTRLTVT.

The chain uses TRBV6-4 and TRBJ2-3; TRBD2 is a possible D gene (5 bases). The V gene's germline CDR1 is MRHNA and CDR2 SNTAGT. Trimming pared 0 bases from V and 3 bases from J, leaving 10 bases between. This CDR3 contains 15 residues. CDR3 in DNA: TGTGCCAGCAGTGACTCCCCGACTACTACAGATACGCAGTATTTT. This sequence encodes CASSDSPTTTDTQYF.

The CDR3 loop reads CASSLLAGVPETQYF. The CDR3 DNA reads as TGTGCCAGCAGCCTTCTAGCGGGAGTCCCAGAGACCCAGTACTTC. The V call is TRBV7-2, the J call TRBJ2-5; 10 positions match TRBD2. This CDR3 is 15 amino acids long. J gave up 4 bases and V 5 bases, and 7 bases lay outside the gene matches. CDR1 and CDR2 (germline): SGHTA, FQGNSA.